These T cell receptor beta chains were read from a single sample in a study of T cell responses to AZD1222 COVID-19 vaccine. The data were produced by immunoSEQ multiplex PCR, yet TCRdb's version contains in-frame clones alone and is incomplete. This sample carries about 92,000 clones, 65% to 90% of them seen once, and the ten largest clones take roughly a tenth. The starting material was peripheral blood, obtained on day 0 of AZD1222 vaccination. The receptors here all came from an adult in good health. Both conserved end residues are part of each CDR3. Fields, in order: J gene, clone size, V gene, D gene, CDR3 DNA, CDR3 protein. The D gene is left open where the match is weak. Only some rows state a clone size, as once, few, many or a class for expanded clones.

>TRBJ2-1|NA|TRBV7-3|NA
TGTGCCAGCAGCCGCGGGTTCTTCAATGAGCAGTTCTTC
CASSRGFFNEQFF
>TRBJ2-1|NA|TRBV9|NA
TGTGCCAGCAGCGTAGCTACGACCACTTTCCTGGATGGTTTCAATGAGCAGTTCTTC
CASSVATTTFLDGFNEQFF
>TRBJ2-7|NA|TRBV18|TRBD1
TGTGCCAGCTCACCGGACAGGGCTTACGAGCAGTACTTC
CASSPDRAYEQYF
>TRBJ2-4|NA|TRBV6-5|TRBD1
TGTGCCAGCATTGGGACAGGATTAAACATTCAGTACTTC
CASIGTGLNIQYF
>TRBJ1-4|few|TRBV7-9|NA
TGTGCCAGCGGGCGGGCAGAAGGAACCTCCGTGTGGAAACTGTTTTTT
CASGRAEGTSVWKLFF
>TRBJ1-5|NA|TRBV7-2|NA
TGTGCCAGCAGCTTAAGCAATCAGCCCCAGCATTTT
CASSLSNQPQHF
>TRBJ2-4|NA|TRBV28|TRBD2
TGTGCCAGCAGTTTGATGGTCGGGACTAGCGGGAGCCGTAACATTCAGTACTTC
CASSLMVGTSGSRNIQYF
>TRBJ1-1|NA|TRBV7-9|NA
TGTGCCAGCAGCTTGATACTCCCGGGGGCTGAAGCTTTCTTT
CASSLILPGAEAFF
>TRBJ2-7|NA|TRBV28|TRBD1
TGTGCCAGCAGAGTCACAGGGGTCCACGAGCAGTACTTC
CASRVTGVHEQYF
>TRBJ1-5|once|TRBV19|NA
TGTGCCACCAGTAGTATAGACACCGCGTATCGTCAGCCCCAGCATTTT
CATSSIDTAYRQPQHF
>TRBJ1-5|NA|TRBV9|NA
TGTGCCAGCAGCGTAGGTCCAGACAATCAGCCCCAGCATTTT
CASSVGPDNQPQHF
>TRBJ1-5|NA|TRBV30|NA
TGTGCCTGGAGTATCCCCCGACAGAGTAATCAGCCCCAGCATTTT
CAWSIPRQSNQPQHF
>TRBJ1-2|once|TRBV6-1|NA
TGTGCCAGCAGTGAAGGACCAGTCTATGGCTACACCTTC
CASSEGPVYGYTF
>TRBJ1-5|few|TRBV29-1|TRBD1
TGCAGCGTTTCCATCAGACAGGGGGCCAATCAGCCCCAGCATTTT
CSVSIRQGANQPQHF
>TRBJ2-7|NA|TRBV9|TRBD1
TGTGCCAGCAGCGTAGCTCTCGGACAGGGTTACGAGCAGTACTTC
CASSVALGQGYEQYF
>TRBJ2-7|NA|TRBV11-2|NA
TGTGCCAGCAGCTTTCTGGACACGGGTTTTTACGAGCAGTACTTC
CASSFLDTGFYEQYF